Sequencing of this T cell receptor (beta chain) was carried out in a study of beta chain features in type 1 diabetes. Overall study results and limits: Patients with Type 1 diabetes showed moderately but significantly shorter TCRB CDR3s in all four CD4+ subsets.

The CDR3 runs 15 residues. Per germline, CDR1 KGHSH and CDR2 LQKENI. Trimming stripped 6 bases from V and 3 bases from J, with 17 bases between. As for this clone: Antigen specificity is unknown.

As every portion of the isolated RNA was reverse transcribed, the sequencing read expressed TCRB transcripts. The protocol was immunoSEQ multiplex PCR, while the TCRdb copy is restricted to in-frame clones and leaves out a portion. Among a few hundred thousand clones, around a tenth were seen once, and the ten largest hold around 0.66%. The clonotype comes from a young man with type 1 diabetes. The sequencing sample was made of central memory CD4+ T cells from blood. The chain combines TRBV18 with TRBJ1-1, with a possible D match to TRBD1 (5 bases). Here the CDR3 reads CASSPLSGADTEAFF. CDR3 in DNA: TGTGCCAGCTCCCCTTTATCCGGGGCGGACACTGAAGCTTTCTTT.